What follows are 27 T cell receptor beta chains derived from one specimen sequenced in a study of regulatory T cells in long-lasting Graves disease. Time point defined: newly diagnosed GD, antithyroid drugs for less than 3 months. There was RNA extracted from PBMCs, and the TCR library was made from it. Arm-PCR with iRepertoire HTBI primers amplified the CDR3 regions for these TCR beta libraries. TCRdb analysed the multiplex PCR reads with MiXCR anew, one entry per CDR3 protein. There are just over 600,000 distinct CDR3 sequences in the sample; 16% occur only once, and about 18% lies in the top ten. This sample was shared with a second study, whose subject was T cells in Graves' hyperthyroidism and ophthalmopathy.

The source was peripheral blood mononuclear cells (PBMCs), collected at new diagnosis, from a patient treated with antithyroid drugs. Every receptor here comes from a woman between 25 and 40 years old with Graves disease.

The CDR3 region is CASSEAFSGGNTDTQYF. DNA for the CDR3: TGTGCCAGCAGTGAAGCTTTTAGCGGGGGGAACACAGATACGCAGTATTTT. The chain uses TRBV2 and TRBJ2-3; TRBD2 matches at 10 bases. Germline CDR1 is SNHLY and CDR2 is FYNNEI. CDR3 length equals 17 residues. The V gene end was trimmed by 0 bases and the J gene end by 2 bases; junction bases not matched to a gene: 5.

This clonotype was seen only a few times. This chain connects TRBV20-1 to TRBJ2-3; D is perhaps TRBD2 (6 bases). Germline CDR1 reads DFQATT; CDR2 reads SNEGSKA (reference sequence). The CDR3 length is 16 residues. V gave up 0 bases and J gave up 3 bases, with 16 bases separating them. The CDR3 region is CSARDLTSHSTDTQYF. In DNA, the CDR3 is TGCAGTGCTAGAGATCTGACTAGTCATAGTACAGATACGCAGTATTTT.

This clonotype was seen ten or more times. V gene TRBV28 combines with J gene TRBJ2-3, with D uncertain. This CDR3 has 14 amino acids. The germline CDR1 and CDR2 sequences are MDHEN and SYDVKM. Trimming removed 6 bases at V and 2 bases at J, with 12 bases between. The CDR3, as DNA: TGTGCCAGCAGCGGACGGCGGTACACAGATACGCAGTATTTT. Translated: CASSGRRYTDTQYF.

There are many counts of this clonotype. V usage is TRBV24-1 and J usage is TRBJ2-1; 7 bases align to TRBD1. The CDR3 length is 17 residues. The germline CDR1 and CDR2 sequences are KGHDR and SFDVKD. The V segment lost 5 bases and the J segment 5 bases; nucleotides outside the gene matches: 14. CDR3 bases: TGTGCCACCAGTGTAAGGGACCGGGACAGTCCCAACAATGAGCAGTTCTTC. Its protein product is CATSVRDRDSPNNEQFF.

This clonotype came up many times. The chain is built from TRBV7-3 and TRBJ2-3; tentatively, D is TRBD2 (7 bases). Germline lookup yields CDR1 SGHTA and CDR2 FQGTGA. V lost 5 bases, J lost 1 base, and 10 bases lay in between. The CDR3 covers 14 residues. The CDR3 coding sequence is TGTGCCAGCAGCCTGGGGGGGCGCACAGATACGCAGTATTTT. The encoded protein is CASSLGGRTDTQYF.

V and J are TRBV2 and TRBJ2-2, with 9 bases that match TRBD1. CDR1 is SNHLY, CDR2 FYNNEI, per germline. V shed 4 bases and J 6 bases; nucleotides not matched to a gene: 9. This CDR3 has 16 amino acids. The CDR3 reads CASSVPGQGMSGELFF. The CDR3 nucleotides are TGTGCCAGCAGTGTACCGGGACAGGGTATGTCCGGGGAGCTGTTTTTT.

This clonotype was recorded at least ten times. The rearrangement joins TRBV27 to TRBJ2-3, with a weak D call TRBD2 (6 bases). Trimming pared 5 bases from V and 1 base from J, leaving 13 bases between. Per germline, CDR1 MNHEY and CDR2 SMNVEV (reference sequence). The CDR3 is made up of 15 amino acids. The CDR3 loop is CASSAGTYRTDTQYF. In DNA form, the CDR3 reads TGTGCCAGCAGTGCCGGGACTTACCGCACAGATACGCAGTATTTT.

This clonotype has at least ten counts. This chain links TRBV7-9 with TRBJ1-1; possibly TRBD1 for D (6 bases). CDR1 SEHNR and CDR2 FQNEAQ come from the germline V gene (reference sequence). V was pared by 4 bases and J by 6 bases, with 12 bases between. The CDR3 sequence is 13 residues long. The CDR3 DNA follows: TGTGCCAGCAGCTCAGGGGACGTTTCTGAAGCTTTCTTT. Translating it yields CASSSGDVSEAFF.

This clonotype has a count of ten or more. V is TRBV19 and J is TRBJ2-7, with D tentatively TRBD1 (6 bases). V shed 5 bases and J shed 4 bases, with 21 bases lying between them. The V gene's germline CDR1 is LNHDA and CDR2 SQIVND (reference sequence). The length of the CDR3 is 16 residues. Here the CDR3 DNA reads TGTGCCAGTAGTTCACAGGGCGTCGGTCGGATTTACGAGCAGTACTTC. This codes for CASSSQGVGRIYEQYF.

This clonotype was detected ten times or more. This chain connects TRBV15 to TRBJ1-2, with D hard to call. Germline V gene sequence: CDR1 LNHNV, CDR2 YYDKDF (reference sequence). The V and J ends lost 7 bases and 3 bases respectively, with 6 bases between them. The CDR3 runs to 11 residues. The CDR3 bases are TGTGCCACCAACACAGACTATGGCTACACCTTC. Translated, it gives CATNTDYGYTF.

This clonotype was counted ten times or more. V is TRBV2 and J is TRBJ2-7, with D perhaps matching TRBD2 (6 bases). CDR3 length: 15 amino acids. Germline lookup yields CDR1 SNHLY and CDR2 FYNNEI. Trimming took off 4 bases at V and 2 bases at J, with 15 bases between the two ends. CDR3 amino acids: CASSVGSGSTYEQYF. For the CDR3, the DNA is TGTGCCAGCAGTGTTGGAAGCGGGTCCACCTACGAGCAGTACTTC. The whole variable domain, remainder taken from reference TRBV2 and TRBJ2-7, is EPEVTQTPSHQVTQMGQEVILRCVPISNHLYFYWYRQILGQKVEFLVSFYNNEISEKSEIFDDQFSVERPDGSNFTLKIRSTKLEDSAMYFCASSVGSGSTYEQYFGPGTRLTVT.

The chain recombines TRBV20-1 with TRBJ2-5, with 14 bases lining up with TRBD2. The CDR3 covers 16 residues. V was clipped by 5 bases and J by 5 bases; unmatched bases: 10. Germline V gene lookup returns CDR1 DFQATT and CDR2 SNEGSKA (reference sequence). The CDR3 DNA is TGCAGTGCTCGGAAAGGACTAGCGGGAGGACAGGAGACCCAGTACTTC. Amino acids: CSARKGLAGGQETQYF.

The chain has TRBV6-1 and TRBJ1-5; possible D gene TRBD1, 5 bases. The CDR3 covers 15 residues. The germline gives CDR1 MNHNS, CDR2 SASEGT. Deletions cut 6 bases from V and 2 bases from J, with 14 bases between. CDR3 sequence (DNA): TGTGCCAGCAGGAGCAGGGAATCTGGCAATCAGCCCCAGCATTTT. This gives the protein CASRSRESGNQPQHF.

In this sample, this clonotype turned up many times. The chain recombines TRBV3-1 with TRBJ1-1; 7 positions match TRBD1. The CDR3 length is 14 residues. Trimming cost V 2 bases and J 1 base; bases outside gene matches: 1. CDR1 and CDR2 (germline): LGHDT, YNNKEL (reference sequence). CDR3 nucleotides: TGTGCCAGCAGCCAACGGGACAGGAACACTGAAGCTTTCTTT. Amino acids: CASSQRDRNTEAFF.

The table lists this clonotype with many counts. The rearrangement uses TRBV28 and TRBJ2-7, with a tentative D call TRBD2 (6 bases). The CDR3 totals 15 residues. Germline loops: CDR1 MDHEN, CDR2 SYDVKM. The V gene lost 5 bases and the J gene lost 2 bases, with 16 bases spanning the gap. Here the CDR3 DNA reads TGTGCCAGCAGTCCAGGAGGGCGGGCACCCTACGAGCAGTACTTC. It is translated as CASSPGGRAPYEQYF.

The CDR3 sequence is CASSLGSTYNEQFF. DNA for the CDR3: TGTGCCAGCAGTTTGGGAAGCACCTACAATGAGCAGTTCTTC. The V and J genes are TRBV11-3 and TRBJ2-1, with D unresolved. V was trimmed by 6 bases and J by 2 bases, leaving 11 bases between them. From germline, CDR1 is SGHNT and CDR2 YENEEA. This CDR3 spans 14 amino acids.

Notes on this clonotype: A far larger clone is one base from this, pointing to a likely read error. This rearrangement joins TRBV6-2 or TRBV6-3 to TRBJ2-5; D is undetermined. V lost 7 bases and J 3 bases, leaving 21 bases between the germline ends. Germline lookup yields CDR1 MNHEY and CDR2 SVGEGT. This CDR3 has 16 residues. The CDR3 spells CASTAWAGVTEETQYF. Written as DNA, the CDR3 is TGTGCCAGCACCGCGTGGGCTGGGGTCACGGAAGAGACCCAGTACTTC.

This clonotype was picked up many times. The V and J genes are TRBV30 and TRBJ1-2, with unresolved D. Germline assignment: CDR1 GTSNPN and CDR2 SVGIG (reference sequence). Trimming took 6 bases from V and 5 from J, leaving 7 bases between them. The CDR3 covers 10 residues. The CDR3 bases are TGTGCCTGTTGGTCGTATGGCTACACCTTC. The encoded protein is CACWSYGYTF. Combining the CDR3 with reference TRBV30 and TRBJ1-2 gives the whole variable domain SQTIHQWPATLVQPVGSPLSLECTVEGTSNPNLYWYRQAAGRGLQLLFYSVGIGQISSEVPQNLSASRPQDRQFILSSKKLLLSDSGFYLCACWSYGYTFGSGTRLTVV.

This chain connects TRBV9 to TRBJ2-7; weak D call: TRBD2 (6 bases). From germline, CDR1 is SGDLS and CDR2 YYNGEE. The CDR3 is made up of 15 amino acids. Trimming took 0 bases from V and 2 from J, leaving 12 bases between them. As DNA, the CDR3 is TGTGCCAGCAGCGTAGCGGGAGAGGGGACCTACGAGCAGTACTTC. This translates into CASSVAGEGTYEQYF.

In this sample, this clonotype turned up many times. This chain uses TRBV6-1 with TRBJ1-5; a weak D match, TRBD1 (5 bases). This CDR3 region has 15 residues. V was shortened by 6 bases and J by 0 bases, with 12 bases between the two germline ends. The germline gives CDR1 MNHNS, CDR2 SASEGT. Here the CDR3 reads CASRPTEYSNQPQHF. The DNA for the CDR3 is TGTGCCAGCAGGCCGACAGAGTATAGCAATCAGCCCCAGCATTTT.

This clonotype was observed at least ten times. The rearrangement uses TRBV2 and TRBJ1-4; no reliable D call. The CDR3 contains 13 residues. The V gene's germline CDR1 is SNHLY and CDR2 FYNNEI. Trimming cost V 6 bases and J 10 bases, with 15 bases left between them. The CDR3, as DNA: TGTGCCAGCAGCCCCACGAATGGCGGAAAACTGTTTTTT. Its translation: CASSPTNGGKLFF.

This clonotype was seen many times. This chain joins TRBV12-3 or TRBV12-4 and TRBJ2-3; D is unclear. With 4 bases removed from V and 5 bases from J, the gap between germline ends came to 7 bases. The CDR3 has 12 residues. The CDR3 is CASSSIGDTQYF. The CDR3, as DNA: TGTGCCAGCAGTTCCATAGGAGATACGCAGTATTTT.

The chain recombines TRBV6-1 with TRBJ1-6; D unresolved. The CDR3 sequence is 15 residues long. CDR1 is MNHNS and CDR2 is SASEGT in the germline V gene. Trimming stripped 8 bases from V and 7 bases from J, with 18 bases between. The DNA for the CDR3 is TGTGCCAGCTCCTCAGCGGGAGGCTTAAATTCACCCCTCCACTTT. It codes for CASSSAGGLNSPLHF.

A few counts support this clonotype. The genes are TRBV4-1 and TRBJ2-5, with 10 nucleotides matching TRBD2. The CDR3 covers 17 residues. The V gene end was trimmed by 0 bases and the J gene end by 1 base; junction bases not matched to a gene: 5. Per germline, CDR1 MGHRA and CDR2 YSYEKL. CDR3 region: CASSQDLLAGAQETQYF. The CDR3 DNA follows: TGCGCCAGCAGCCAAGATCTCCTAGCGGGAGCCCAAGAGACCCAGTACTTC.

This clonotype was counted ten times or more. DNA of the CDR3: TGTGCCAGTAATGACGTAGTACGACAGGGGGGCGCTAACGTACCCGGCTATGGCTACACCTTC. This translates into CASNDVVRQGGANVPGYGYTF. The rearrangement uses TRBV28 and TRBJ1-2; TRBD1 matches at 9 bases. The CDR3 sequence is 21 residues long. Germline CDR1 MDHEN, CDR2 SYDVKM. The V gene end was trimmed by 9 bases and the J gene end by 4 bases; junction bases not matched to a gene: 30.

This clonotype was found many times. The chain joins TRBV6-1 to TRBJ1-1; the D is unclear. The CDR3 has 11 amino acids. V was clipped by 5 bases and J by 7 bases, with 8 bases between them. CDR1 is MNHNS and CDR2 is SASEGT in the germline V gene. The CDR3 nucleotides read TGTGCCAGCAGTCGCGGCCGTGAAGCTTTCTTT. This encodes CASSRGREAFF.

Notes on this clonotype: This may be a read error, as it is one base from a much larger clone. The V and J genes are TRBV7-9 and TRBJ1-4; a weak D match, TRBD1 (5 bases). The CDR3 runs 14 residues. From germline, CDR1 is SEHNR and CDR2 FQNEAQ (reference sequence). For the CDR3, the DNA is TGTGCCAGCAGCTTGGGACGGCCTGATGAAAGACTGTTTTTT. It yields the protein CASSLGRPDERLFF.